Listed below are T cell receptor beta chains from one sample, sequenced in a study of preoperative IRX-2 immunotherapy in early breast cancer. Sequencing was performed with immunoSEQ multiplex PCR; in TCRdb, only in-frame clones are kept and a portion is missing. The sample consists of roughly 10,000 clones, 75% to 90% of them appearing once. The sequences come from lymph node tissue, collected before IRX-2 immunotherapy. The receptors were gathered from a human donor with breast cancer. Both conserved end residues are part of each CDR3. The order of the fields is D gene, J gene, V gene, clone size, CDR3 DNA, CDR3 protein. D genes are given only for firm matches. Clone sizes are given selectively: once, few, many, or a class where the clone is expanded.

>-|TRBJ2-3|TRBV6-9|-
TGTGCCAGCAGTGTAAGGGATACGCAGTATTTT
CASSVRDTQYF
>-|TRBJ2-5|TRBV5-1|-
TGCGCCAGCAGCTTGACAGGGTCTGGGGCTTGGGAGACCCAGTACTTC
CASSLTGSGAWETQYF
>TRBD1|TRBJ1-5|TRBV11-3|-
TGTGCCAGCAGCTTGGGACAGGGCACCAATCAGCCCCAGCATTTT
CASSLGQGTNQPQHF
>-|TRBJ2-1|TRBV11-3|few
TGTGCCAGCAGCTTACAACAGGGACCATACAATGAGCAGTTCTTC
CASSLQQGPYNEQFF
>-|TRBJ2-2|TRBV23-1|-
TGCGCCAGCAGCCAAGGAGAACTAGCTTCCGGGGAGCTGTTTTTT
CASSQGELASGELFF
>-|TRBJ1-2|TRBV29-1|-
TGCAGCGTTGGGGGCCCGGGCTATGGCTACACCTTC
CSVGGPGYGYTF
>TRBD1|TRBJ1-5|TRBV6-8|few
TGTGCCAGCAGTTTGGGACAGGAAAATCAGCCCCAGCATTTT
CASSLGQENQPQHF
>-|TRBJ2-7|TRBV6-4|once
TGTGCCAGCAGCTTACCCTACGAGCAGTACTTC
CASSLPYEQYF
>-|TRBJ2-2|TRBV6-1|-
TGTGCCAGCAGTGAAGGGAACACCGGGGAGCTGTTTTTT
CASSEGNTGELFF
>-|TRBJ2-5|TRBV6-8|-
TGTGCCAGCAGTGCGGGACTGCAAGAGACCCAGTACTTC
CASSAGLQETQYF
>-|TRBJ2-7|TRBV29-1|-
TGCAGCCCGGAACAGGGATGGAAGGCCTACGAGCAGTACTTC
CSPEQGWKAYEQYF
>TRBD2|TRBJ2-5|TRBV6-8|-
TGTGCCAGCAGTCCGGGACTAGCCCAAGAGACCCAGTACTTC
CASSPGLAQETQYF
>-|TRBJ2-3|TRBV28|-
TGTGCCATCTCACTTCGGGGGACAGATACGCAGTATTTT
CAISLRGTDTQYF
>TRBD2|TRBJ2-1|TRBV11-3|few
TGTGCCAGCAGCCTAGGGTCCACTAGCGGGAGGAGGAATGAGCAGTTCTTC
CASSLGSTSGRRNEQFF
>-|TRBJ1-2|TRBV6-8|-
TGTGCCAGCAGTCTCGAGGGGGTCTATGGCTACACCTTC
CASSLEGVYGYTF
>TRBD2|TRBJ2-2|TRBV19|-
TGTGCCAGTAAATATAAAACCGGACTAGCGGGAAACACCGGGGAGCTGTTTTTT
CASKYKTGLAGNTGELFF
>TRBD1|TRBJ2-2|TRBV6-4|once
TGTGCCAGCAATCCGACAGGGGGCACCGGGGAGCTGTTTTTT
CASNPTGGTGELFF
>-|TRBJ1-1|TRBV11-3|medium-sized
TGTGCCAGCAGCTTAGGCAGTAAGAACACTGAAGCTTTCTTT
CASSLGSKNTEAFF
>-|TRBJ2-3|TRBV7-6|-
TGTGCCAGCCGAAAGGGGGGTAGCACAGATACGCAGTATTTT
CASRKGGSTDTQYF
>-|TRBJ2-2|TRBV19|-
TGTGCCAGTAGTCTGATGACACAGGCGAACACCGGGGAGCTGTTTTTT
CASSLMTQANTGELFF
>TRBD2|TRBJ2-1|TRBV11-3|few
TGTGCCAGCAGCAGTAGCGGGAGGTTGGATGAGCAGTTCTTC
CASSSSGRLDEQFF
>-|TRBJ2-7|TRBV4-1|-
TGCGCCAGCAGCCGGGACACCGCCTTACGCGAGCAGTACTTC
CASSRDTALREQYF
>-|TRBJ2-2|TRBV6-8|-
TGTGCCAGCGAGGATCGGGGGTTGTTAGGGAACACCGGGGAGCTGTTTTTT
CASEDRGLLGNTGELFF
>-|TRBJ2-2|TRBV29-1|few
TGCAGCGTTGATGGTAGCGGTAACACCGGGGAGCTGTTTTTT
CSVDGSGNTGELFF
>-|TRBJ1-2|TRBV11-3|-
TGTGCCAGCAGCTTTAGGACAGATTCTAACTATGGCTACACCTTC
CASSFRTDSNYGYTF
>TRBD2|TRBJ2-2|TRBV4-3|-
TGCGCCAGCAGCCAAGCTCAAAGCCTAGCGGAAAACACCGGGGAGCTGTTTTTT
CASSQAQSLAENTGELFF
>TRBD1|TRBJ2-7|TRBV29-1|-
TGCAGCTCGAGGACAGGGAGCTACGAGCAGTACTTC
CSSRTGSYEQYF
>TRBD1|TRBJ1-5|TRBV19|-
TGTGCCAGTATGGGGCGGGACAGGGGGAACCCGCCCCAGCATTTT
CASMGRDRGNPPQHF
>-|TRBJ1-2|TRBV11-1|-
TGTGCCAGCAGCACTGACAGGCAGACTCCTTATGGCTACACCTTC
CASSTDRQTPYGYTF
>TRBD1|TRBJ1-5|TRBV6-8|once
TGTGCCAGCAGTCGGACAGGGGGCCGGGGTAGCAATCAGCCCCAGCATTTT
CASSRTGGRGSNQPQHF
>TRBD2|TRBJ2-2|TRBV4-1|once
TGCGCCAGCAGCCAACCCGATAGCGGGAGGAGCCCCGGGGAGCTGTTTTTT
CASSQPDSGRSPGELFF